A selection of T cell receptor beta chains follows, all from one sample in a study of blood T cell repertoires in COVID-19. This table comes from immunoSEQ multiplex PCR, and its TCRdb copy is limited to in-frame clones, with some not included. The data show under 200,000 clones, with around 86% seen just once and less than 3% held by the top ten. The sample comprised peripheral blood. Every receptor here comes from a woman aged 80 or over with COVID-19, enrolled during active disease. The conserved cysteine and the conserved F or W are not part of the CDR3 here. The D gene is left open where the match is weak.

CDR3 protein,D gene,V gene,J gene
ASRAWTETYEQY,-,TRBV10-1,TRBJ2-7
AGARGDGVDYGYT,TRBD1,TRBV6-5,TRBJ1-2
SVALTGSGSNQPQH,-,TRBV29-1,TRBJ1-5
ASSEGAGVLYNEQF,TRBD2,TRBV2,TRBJ2-1
ASSLYSIIRMDSYSPLH,-,TRBV28,TRBJ1-6
ASSSTGDSGQPQH,TRBD1,TRBV7-6,TRBJ1-5
ASTIQETQY,-,TRBV7-9,TRBJ2-5
ASSPPGQGARGNTIY,TRBD1,TRBV9,TRBJ1-3
ASRKLAGHRANVLT,TRBD2,TRBV3-1/TRBV3-2,TRBJ2-6
ASQNDRNTEAF,-,TRBV18,TRBJ1-1
ASSELGTGVTIYGYT,TRBD1,TRBV2,TRBJ1-2
ASSYETSGGETQY,TRBD2,TRBV6-2/TRBV6-3,TRBJ2-5
ASSQQSGVSDGYT,-,TRBV7-2,TRBJ1-2
ASSVRLAGMNEQF,TRBD2,TRBV27,TRBJ2-1
ASSLAIEVERERY,TRBD2,TRBV7-2,TRBJ2-4
ASSFQTGTGEETQY,TRBD1,TRBV5-6,TRBJ2-5
ASSGLERPHNEQF,-,TRBV2,TRBJ2-1
ASSRLGQGSGNTIY,TRBD1,TRBV6-6,TRBJ1-3
AISPGQGFRELF,TRBD1,TRBV10-3,TRBJ2-2
ASSLLLDQPQH,-,TRBV5-5,TRBJ1-5
ASSLWSKSSTDTQY,-,TRBV27,TRBJ2-3
ASSPPSRTKETQY,-,TRBV18,TRBJ2-5
ASSFGRGLMDEQF,TRBD1,TRBV5-1,TRBJ2-1
ASSLVQGSNNEQF,-,TRBV28,TRBJ2-1
ASSFSSGTGAYEQY,-,TRBV21-1,TRBJ2-7
ASSYSGTDYNEQF,TRBD1,TRBV6-2/TRBV6-3,TRBJ2-1
ASSQLGGNTEAF,-,TRBV4-3,TRBJ1-1
ASSPLPGGTGEQF,TRBD2,TRBV18,TRBJ2-1
ASRGTNTGELF,-,TRBV5-1,TRBJ2-2
ASSDALGTGGYYEQY,TRBD1,TRBV28,TRBJ2-7
ATRGDRGSYEQY,TRBD1,TRBV10-3,TRBJ2-7
ASSIDPGYEQY,-,TRBV19,TRBJ2-7
ASSSDRGLANEQF,TRBD1,TRBV5-1,TRBJ2-1
ASGNPAEVQY,-,TRBV27,TRBJ2-7
ASGTSSGANVLT,-,TRBV9,TRBJ2-6
ASSTGQGAGQPQH,TRBD1,TRBV18,TRBJ1-5
ASSSAGGTGYSPLH,TRBD1,TRBV5-1,TRBJ1-6
ASSQIAGVNQETQY,TRBD2,TRBV4-1,TRBJ2-5
ASSQTSGRVDTQY,TRBD2,TRBV7-2,TRBJ2-3
ASWTSRSTGELF,-,TRBV28,TRBJ2-2
SVVGAGNEQY,-,TRBV29-1,TRBJ2-7
SAAGGAEQF,-,TRBV20-1,TRBJ2-1
ASSPPRLAGINEQF,TRBD2,TRBV18,TRBJ2-1
ASSNLGGEQY,-,TRBV7-9,TRBJ2-7
ASSLGQGSGYT,TRBD1,TRBV7-9,TRBJ1-2
ASSLGGFSGGLKTQY,TRBD1,TRBV7-2,TRBJ2-5
ASSYPTVEQF,-,TRBV5-1,TRBJ2-1
ASSAGTVNEKLF,TRBD1,TRBV19,TRBJ1-4
ASSFRTGRTEAF,-,TRBV5-8,TRBJ1-1
ASSLSFGQGRRANTEAF,-,TRBV27,TRBJ1-1
ASNQGLRGTEAF,-,TRBV28,TRBJ1-1
ASSLSGQQETQY,TRBD1,TRBV7-9,TRBJ2-5
ASSVRGPNTEAF,-,TRBV5-6,TRBJ1-1